This TCR beta chain emerged from a study of blood T cell repertoires in COVID-19 (TCRdb year 2020). Study-level background: The collaborator samples originated in the United States, Italy and Spain and spanned the acute and convalescent phases of COVID-19. The sample metadata nearly always contained a de-identified subject ID, COVID-19 status, age in years and sex. The prospective study material was composed of cDNA or gDNA derived from T cells, B-cell-depleted T cells, or PBMCs. Where available, HLA class I and class II types were obtained from metadata supplied by the sample provider rather than from assay-based typing. The repertoires were made available in a free public database intended to serve as a resource for research on the immune response to SARS-CoV-2. Samples were obtained from the ongoing ImmuneRACE study (first 160 participants) and from over 1,000 subjects provided by 6 global collaborators. Subjects who had been exposed to COVID-19, were actively infected with it, or had recovered from it provided the deeply sampled blood TCRbeta repertoires that made up the dataset. Results the study describes overall, beyond this receptor: Clinical and demographic metadata were provided uncurated, with the amount varying by source and participant.

In Seattle, one collaborating source enrolled patients while the infection was active and tracked those patients longitudinally over the course of disease. Each collaborating institution followed its own protocols to collect whole blood in K2EDTA tubes. For TCRbeta analysis, collaborator samples were shipped as frozen whole blood, as isolated PBMCs, or as DNA extracted from either sample type. Comments on this clone: Its antigen specificity is not known. It has no much larger one-base neighbor in the sample; base qualities were not kept.

TCRbeta CDR3 regions were amplified from genomic DNA using the immunoSEQ Assay, a bias-controlled multiplex PCR. Under the source paper's analysis protocol: The number of nucleated cells in each sample was estimated by amplification of reference gene primers within the assay. To quantify the absolute abundance of each unique TCRbeta CDR3 rearrangement, sequence reads were collapsed and filtered. For each sample, productive Simpson clonality was calculated as the square root of Simpson's diversity index across productive rearrangements. TCRdb holds this immuneACCESS table with in-frame rearrangements only. Some clones are missing; in checked studies, unresolved V genes explain under half, and the rest has no known cause. V, J and clone size are taken as reported in that table, and D and trimming were inferred from the DNA itself. In this sample the table shows about 280,000 clones, roughly 90% of which occur a single time. The ten largest clones add up to over 9% of the sample.

The CDR3 starts with the cysteine, ends with the phenylalanine, and has 15 residues. The kept DNA is CDR3 alone, 45 bases in frame from the first base. Via the germline V gene, CDR1 is KGHSH and CDR2 LQKENI. V and J are truncated by 2 bases and 7 bases respectively, leaving an intervening sequence of 15 bases. The clonotype comes from a woman between 25 and 40 years old with COVID-19, enrolled during active disease. The rearrangement joined TRBV18 to TRBJ1-5; no D gene call is confident. Sequencing was done on a sample of peripheral blood. At the DNA level, the sequence is TGTGCCAGCTCACCAGGGGTGGTGAGGGAACAGCCCCAGCATTTT. Translated, this gives CASSPGVVREQPQHF.